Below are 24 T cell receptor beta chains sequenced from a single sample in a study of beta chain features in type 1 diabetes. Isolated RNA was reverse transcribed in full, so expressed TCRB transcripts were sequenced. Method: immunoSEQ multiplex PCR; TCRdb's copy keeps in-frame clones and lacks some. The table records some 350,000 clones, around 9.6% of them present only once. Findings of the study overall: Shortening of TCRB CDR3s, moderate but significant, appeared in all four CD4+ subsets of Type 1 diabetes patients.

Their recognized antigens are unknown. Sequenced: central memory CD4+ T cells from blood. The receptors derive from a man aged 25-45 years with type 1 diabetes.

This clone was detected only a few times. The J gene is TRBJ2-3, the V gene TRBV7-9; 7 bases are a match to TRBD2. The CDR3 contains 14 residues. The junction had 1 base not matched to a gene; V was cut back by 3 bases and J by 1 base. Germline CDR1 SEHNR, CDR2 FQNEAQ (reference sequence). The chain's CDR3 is CASSFTSGTDTQYF. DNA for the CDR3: TGTGCCAGCAGCTTCACTAGCGGCACAGATACGCAGTATTTT.

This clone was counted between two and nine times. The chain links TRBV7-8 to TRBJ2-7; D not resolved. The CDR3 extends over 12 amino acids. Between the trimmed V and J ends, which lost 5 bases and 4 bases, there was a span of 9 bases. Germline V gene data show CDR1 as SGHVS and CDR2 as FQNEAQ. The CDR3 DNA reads TGTGCCAGCAGCCTCCCCGGGTACGAGCAGTACTTC. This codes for CASSLPGYEQYF.

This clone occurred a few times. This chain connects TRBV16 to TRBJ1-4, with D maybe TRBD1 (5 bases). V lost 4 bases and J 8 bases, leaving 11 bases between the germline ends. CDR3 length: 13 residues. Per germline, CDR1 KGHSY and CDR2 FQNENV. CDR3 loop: CASSLRRGEKLFF. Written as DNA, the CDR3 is TGTGCCAGCAGCCTCCGAAGGGGCGAAAAACTGTTTTTT.

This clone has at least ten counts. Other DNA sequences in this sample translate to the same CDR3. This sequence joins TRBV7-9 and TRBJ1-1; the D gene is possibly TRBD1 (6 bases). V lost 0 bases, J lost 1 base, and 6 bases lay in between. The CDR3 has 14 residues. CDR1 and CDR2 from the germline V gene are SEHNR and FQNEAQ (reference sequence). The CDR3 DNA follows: TGTGCCAGCAGCTTAGCAGGGGGGAACACTGAAGCTTTCTTT. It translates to CASSLAGGNTEAFF.

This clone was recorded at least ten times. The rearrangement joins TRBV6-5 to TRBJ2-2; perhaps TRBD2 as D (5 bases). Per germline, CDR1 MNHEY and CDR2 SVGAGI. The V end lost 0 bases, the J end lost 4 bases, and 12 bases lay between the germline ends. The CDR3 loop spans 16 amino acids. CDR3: CASSYSPPGFTGELFF. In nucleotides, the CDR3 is TGTGCCAGCAGTTACTCACCTCCGGGATTCACCGGGGAGCTGTTTTTT.

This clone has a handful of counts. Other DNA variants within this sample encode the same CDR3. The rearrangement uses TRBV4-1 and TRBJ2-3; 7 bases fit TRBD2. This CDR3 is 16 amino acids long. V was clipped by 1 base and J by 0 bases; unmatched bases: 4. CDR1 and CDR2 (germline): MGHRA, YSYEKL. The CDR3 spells CASSQGNSGSTDTQYF. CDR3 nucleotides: TGCGCCAGCAGCCAAGGTAATAGCGGGAGCACAGATACGCAGTATTTT.

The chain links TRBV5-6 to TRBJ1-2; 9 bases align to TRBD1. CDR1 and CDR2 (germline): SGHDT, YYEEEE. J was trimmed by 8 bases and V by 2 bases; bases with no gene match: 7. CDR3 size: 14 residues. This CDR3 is CASSLSRQGEGYTF. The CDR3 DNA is TGTGCCAGCAGCTTATCACGACAGGGGGAAGGCTACACCTTC.

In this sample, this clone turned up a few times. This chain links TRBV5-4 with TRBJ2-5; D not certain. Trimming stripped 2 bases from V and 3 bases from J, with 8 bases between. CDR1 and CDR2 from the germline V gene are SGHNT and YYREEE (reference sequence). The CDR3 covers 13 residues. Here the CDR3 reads CASSLPQEETQYF. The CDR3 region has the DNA TGTGCCAGCAGCTTACCGCAGGAAGAGACCCAGTACTTC.

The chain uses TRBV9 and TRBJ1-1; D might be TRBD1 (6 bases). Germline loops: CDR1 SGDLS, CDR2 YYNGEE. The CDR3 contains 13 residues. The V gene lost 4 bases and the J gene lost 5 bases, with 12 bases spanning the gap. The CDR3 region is CASSTGQETEAFF. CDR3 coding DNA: TGTGCCAGCAGCACAGGGCAGGAAACTGAAGCTTTCTTT. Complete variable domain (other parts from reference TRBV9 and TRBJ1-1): DSGVTQTPKHLITATGQRVTLRCSPRSGDLSVYWYQQSLDQGLQFLIQYYNGEERAKGNILERFSAQQFPDLHSELNLSSLELGDSALYFCASSTGQETEAFFGQGTRLTVV.

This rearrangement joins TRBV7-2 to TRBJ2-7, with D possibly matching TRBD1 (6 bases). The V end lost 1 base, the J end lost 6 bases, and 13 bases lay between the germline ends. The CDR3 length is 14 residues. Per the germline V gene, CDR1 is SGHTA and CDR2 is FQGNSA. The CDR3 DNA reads TGTGCCAGCAGCTTAGAGTTCACAGGGACCGAGCAGTACTTC. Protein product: CASSLEFTGTEQYF.

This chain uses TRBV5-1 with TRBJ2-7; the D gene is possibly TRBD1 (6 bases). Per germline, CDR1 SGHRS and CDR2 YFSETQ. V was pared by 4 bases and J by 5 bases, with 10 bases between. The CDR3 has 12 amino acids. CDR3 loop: CASSRDNNEQYF. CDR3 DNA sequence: TGCGCCAGCAGCCGGGACAACAACGAGCAGTACTTC.

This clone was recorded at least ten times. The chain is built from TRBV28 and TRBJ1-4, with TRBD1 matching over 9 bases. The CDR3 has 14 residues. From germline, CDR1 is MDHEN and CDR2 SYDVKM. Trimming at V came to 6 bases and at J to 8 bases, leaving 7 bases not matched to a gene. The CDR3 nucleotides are TGTGCCAGCAGGGATACGGACAGGGGCGAAAAACTGTTTTTT. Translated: CASRDTDRGEKLFF.

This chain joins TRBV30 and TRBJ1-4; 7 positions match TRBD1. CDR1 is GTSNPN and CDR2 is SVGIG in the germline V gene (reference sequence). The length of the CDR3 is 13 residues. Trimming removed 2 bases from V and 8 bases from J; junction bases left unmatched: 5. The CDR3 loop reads CAWSRQGEEKLFF. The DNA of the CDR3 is TGTGCCTGGAGTAGACAGGGCGAAGAAAAACTGTTTTTT.

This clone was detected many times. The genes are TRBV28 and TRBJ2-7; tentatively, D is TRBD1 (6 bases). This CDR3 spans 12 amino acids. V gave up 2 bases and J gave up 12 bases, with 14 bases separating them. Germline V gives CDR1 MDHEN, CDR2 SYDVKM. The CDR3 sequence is CASSLPRGSGYF. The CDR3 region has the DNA TGTGCCAGCAGTTTACCAAGGGGGAGTGGGTACTTC.

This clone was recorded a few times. CDR3 nucleotides: TGTGCCAGCAGCTTAGGGAGGACGGGGGAGCAGTACTTC. It is translated as CASSLGRTGEQYF. The V and J genes are TRBV7-2 and TRBJ2-7, with D possibly being TRBD2 (5 bases). Trimming left V 1 base short and J 7 bases short, with 11 bases between. Germline loops: CDR1 SGHTA, CDR2 FQGNSA. The CDR3 has 13 amino acids.

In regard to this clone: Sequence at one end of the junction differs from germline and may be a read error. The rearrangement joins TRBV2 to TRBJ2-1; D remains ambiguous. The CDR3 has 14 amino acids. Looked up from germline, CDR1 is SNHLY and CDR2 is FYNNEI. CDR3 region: CASRSLESSNEQFF. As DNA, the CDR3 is TGTGCCAGCAGGTCCCTAGAGTCCTCCAATGAGCAGTTCTTC.

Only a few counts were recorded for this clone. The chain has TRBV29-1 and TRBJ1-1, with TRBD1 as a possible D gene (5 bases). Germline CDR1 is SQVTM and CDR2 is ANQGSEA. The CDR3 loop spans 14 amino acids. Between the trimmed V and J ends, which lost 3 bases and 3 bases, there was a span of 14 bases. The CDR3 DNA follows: TGCAGCGTTGACGCGACCCTGGGGGACACTGAAGCTTTCTTT. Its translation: CSVDATLGDTEAFF. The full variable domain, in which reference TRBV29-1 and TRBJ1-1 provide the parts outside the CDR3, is SAVISQKPSRDICQRGTSLTIQCQVDSQVTMMFWYRQQPGQSLTLIATANQGSEATYESGFVIDKFPISRPNLTFSTLTVSNMSPEDSSIYLCSVDATLGDTEAFFGQGTRLTVV.

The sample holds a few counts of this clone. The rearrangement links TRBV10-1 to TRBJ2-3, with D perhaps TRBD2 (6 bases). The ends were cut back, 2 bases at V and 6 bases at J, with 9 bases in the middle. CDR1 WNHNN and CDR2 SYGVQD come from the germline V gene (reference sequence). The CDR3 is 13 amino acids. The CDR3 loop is CASSEGLKDTQYF. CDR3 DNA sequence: TGCGCCAGCAGTGAGGGACTAAAGGATACGCAGTATTTT.

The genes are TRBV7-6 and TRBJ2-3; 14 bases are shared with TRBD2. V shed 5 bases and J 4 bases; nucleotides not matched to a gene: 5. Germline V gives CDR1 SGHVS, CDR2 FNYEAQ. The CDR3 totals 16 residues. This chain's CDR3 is CASSPRGLAGADTQYF. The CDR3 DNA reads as TGTGCCAGCAGCCCCCGGGGACTAGCGGGAGCAGATACGCAGTATTTT.

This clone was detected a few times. The CDR3 sequence: CASSLDANTEAFF. The CDR3 DNA sequence: TGTGCCAGCAGCCTGGACGCCAACACTGAAGCTTTCTTT. The chain combines TRBV7-2 with TRBJ1-1; D not resolved. This CDR3 contains 13 residues. The germline V gene has CDR1 SGHTA and CDR2 FQGNSA. V was trimmed by 5 bases and J by 2 bases, leaving 9 bases between them.

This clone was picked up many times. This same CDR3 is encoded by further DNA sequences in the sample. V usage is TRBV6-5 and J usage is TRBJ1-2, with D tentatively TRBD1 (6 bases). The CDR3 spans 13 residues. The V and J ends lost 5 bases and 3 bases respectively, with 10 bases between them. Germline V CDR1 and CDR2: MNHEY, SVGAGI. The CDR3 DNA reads TGTGCCAGCAGTAGAGGGGGGGACTATGGCTACACCTTC. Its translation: CASSRGGDYGYTF.

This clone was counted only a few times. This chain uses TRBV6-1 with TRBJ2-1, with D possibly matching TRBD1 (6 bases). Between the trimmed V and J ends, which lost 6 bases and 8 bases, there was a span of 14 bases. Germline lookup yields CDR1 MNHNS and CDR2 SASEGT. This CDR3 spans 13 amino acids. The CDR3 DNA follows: TGTGCCAGCAGACAGGGTCTTGCTGATGAGCAGTTCTTC. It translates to CASRQGLADEQFF.

The DNA of the CDR3 is TGTGCCAGCAGTTACTCATCCCGGGGAGGCGAGCAGTACTTC. Translated, it gives CASSYSSRGGEQYF. V is TRBV6-6 and J is TRBJ2-7, with D possibly matching TRBD2 (6 bases). CDR1 is MNHNY and CDR2 is SVGAGI in the germline V gene (reference sequence). V lost 0 bases and J 6 bases, leaving 12 bases between the germline ends. This CDR3 region has 14 residues.

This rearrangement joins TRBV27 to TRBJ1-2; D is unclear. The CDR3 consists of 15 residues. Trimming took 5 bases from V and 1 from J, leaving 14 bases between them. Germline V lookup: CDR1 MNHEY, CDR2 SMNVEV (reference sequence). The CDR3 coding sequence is TGTGCCAGCAGTGTCCGGGCCCACCTTAACTATGGCTACACCTTC. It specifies CASSVRAHLNYGYTF.